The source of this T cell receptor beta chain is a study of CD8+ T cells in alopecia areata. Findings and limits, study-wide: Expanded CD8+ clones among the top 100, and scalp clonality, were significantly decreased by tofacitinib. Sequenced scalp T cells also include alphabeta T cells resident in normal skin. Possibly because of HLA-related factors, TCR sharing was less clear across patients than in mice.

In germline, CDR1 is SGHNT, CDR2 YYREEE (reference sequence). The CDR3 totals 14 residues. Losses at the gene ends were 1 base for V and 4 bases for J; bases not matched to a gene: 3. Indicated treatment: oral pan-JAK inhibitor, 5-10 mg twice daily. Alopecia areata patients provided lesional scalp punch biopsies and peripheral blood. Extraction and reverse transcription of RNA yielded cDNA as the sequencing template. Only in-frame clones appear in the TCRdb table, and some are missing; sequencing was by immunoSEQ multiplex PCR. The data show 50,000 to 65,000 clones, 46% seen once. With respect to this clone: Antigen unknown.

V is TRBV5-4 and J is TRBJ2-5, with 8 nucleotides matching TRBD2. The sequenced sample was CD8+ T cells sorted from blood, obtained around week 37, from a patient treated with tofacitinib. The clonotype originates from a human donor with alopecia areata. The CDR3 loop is CASSLRGGGETQYF. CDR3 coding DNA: TGTGCCAGCAGCTTGCGGGGGGGCGGAGAGACCCAGTACTTC.